One and the same sample provided the 10 T cell receptor beta chains below, sequenced in a study of vaccination effects on CD4 cells after COVID-19. Antigen-specific CD4+ T cells were expanded (with viral peptide pools) by the ViraFEST assay ahead of sequencing. After less than 11 days in culture, the CD4+ T cells were isolated. According to PCR results, the person was infected with SARS-CoV-2 between March and December 2020. Profiled with immunoSEQ multiplex PCR; TCRdb holds only in-frame clones, not every one. The sample has tens of thousands of clones, approximately 73% seen once. Antigens for these TCRs are unknown. The material was CD4+ T cells from PBMCs cultured with HIV peptides, obtained before COVID-19 vaccination. Subset meaning: HIV-1 Nef peptide pool negative control/reference culture. The source is a human donor who had a prior SARS-CoV-2 infection.

The chain recombines TRBV7-2 with TRBJ1-1; weak D call: TRBD1 (6 bases). The CDR3 loop spans 15 amino acids. The germline V gene encodes CDR1 SGHTA and CDR2 FQGNSA. Trimming took 5 bases from V and 7 from J, leaving 20 bases between them. In DNA form, the CDR3 reads TGTGCCAGCAGCCCCCGCGGGGGCGGCTCGATTGAAGCTTTCTTT. Residues: CASSPRGGGSIEAFF. The full variable domain, with the rest looked up from reference TRBV7-2 and TRBJ1-1, is GAGVSQSPSNKVTEKGKDVELRCDPISGHTALYWYRQSLGQGLEFLIYFQGNSAPDKSGLPSDRFSAERTGGSVSTLTIQRTQQEDSAVYLCASSPRGGGSIEAFFGQGTRLTVV.

The rearrangement joins TRBV20-1 to TRBJ1-2, with D tentatively TRBD1 (5 bases). V lost 8 bases and J 5 bases, leaving 12 bases between the germline ends. This CDR3 comprises 11 residues. CDR1 and CDR2 from the germline V gene are DFQATT and SNEGSKA (reference sequence). The DNA of the CDR3 is TGCAGTTCAGACAGCCTTTATGGCTACACCTTC. Translating it yields CSSDSLYGYTF.

The CDR3 bases are TGTGCCAGCAGTTACGCGCAGGGGGGCAATCAGCCCCAGCATTTT. This codes for CASSYAQGGNQPQHF. The J gene is TRBJ1-5, the V gene TRBV6-6; 7 bases map to TRBD1. Germline CDR1 MNHNY, CDR2 SVGAGI (reference sequence). V was clipped by 2 bases and J by 2 bases; unmatched bases: 3. This CDR3 comprises 15 residues.

V usage is TRBV5-4 and J usage is TRBJ2-5, with TRBD1 identical over 9 bases. The trim removed 4 bases at V and 2 bases at J, leaving 6 bases unmatched. The CDR3 has 15 residues. Germline V gene sequence: CDR1 SGHNT, CDR2 YYREEE (reference sequence). In DNA, the CDR3 is TGTGCCAGCAGCGGAGAGACAGGGGGTCAAGAGACCCAGTACTTC. Residues: CASSGETGGQETQYF.

The V call is TRBV11-3, the J call TRBJ2-5; D is undetermined. The CDR3 spans 12 residues. V was cut by 4 bases and J by 4 bases, with 7 bases left in between. The V gene's germline CDR1 is SGHNT and CDR2 YENEEA. Here the CDR3 reads CASSSIGETQYF. The CDR3 region has the DNA TGTGCCAGCAGCTCAATAGGAGAGACCCAGTACTTC.

The chain combines TRBV10-3 with TRBJ2-1; 7 bases fit TRBD1. This CDR3 is built from 14 residues. Germline trimming cut 2 bases from V and 9 bases from J; bases unmatched to any gene: 7. Germline assignment: CDR1 ENHRY and CDR2 SYGVKD. CDR3 sequence: CAISEDRDDGEQFF. DNA for the CDR3: TGTGCCATCAGTGAGGACAGGGATGATGGTGAGCAGTTCTTC.

The rearrangement links TRBV21-1 to TRBJ1-2. TRBV21-1 is described as a pseudogene. The CDR3 extends over 17 amino acids. This CDR3 reads CASRVGQPGGANYGYTF. In DNA, the CDR3 is TGTGCCAGCAGGGTCGGGCAACCGGGGGGCGCAAACTATGGCTACACCTTC.

The chain links TRBV5-1 to TRBJ1-4; tentatively, D is TRBD1 (6 bases). V was cut by 2 bases and J by 6 bases, with 14 bases left in between. This CDR3 region has 15 residues. Germline V lookup: CDR1 SGHRS, CDR2 YFSETQ. Here the CDR3 DNA reads TGCGCCAGCAGCTTTTCGGGGGCGCGAGATGAAAAACTGTTTTTT. Protein sequence: CASSFSGARDEKLFF.

This chain connects TRBV7-3 to TRBJ1-1; D may be TRBD1 (5 bases). The V gene lost 1 base and the J gene lost 3 bases, with 12 bases spanning the gap. The CDR3 length is 15 residues. Germline V lookup: CDR1 SGHTA, CDR2 FQGTGA. The CDR3 is CASSLSVGGDTEAFF. The CDR3 DNA reads TGTGCCAGCAGCTTAAGTGTAGGAGGGGACACTGAAGCTTTCTTT. Full variable domain (outside the CDR3, taken from reference TRBV7-3 and TRBJ1-1): GAGVSQTPSNKVTEKGKYVELRCDPISGHTALYWYRQSLGQGPEFLIYFQGTGAADDSGLPNDRFFAVRPEGSVSTLKIQRTERGDSAVYLCASSLSVGGDTEAFFGQGTRLTVV.

This clone was observed a few times. V gene TRBV6-1 combines with J gene TRBJ2-7, with D unresolved. From germline, CDR1 is MNHNS and CDR2 SASEGT. Trimming took 2 bases from V and 1 from J, leaving 9 bases between them. The CDR3 spans 14 residues. The CDR3 loop reads CASSEFGKSYEQYF. The DNA for the CDR3 is TGTGCCAGCAGTGAATTTGGCAAGTCCTACGAGCAGTACTTC.